Listed below are T cell receptor beta chains from one sample, sequenced in a study of CD8 T cells in Susac syndrome. TCRdb re-derived calls from the immunoSEQ multiplex PCR reads in MiXCR, one entry per CDR3 protein. This table holds 55,000 to 70,000 distinct CDR3 sequences, about 95% found once. The sequenced sample consisted of CD8+ T cells from PBMCs. The source is a human donor in good health. Both conserved end residues are part of each CDR3. The D gene is left open where the match is weak. Rows give clone size only sometimes, using once, few, many, or a class for an expanded clone.

D	V	size	J	CDR3	DNA
TRBD2	TRBV5-4	-	TRBJ2-5	CASSLGFSGGDLETQYF	TGTGCCAGCAGCTTGGGTTTCAGCGGGGGGGATTTAGAGACCCAGTACTTC
-	TRBV19	-	TRBJ2-4	CASSIDEDLAKNIQYF	TGTGCCAGTAGTATAGATGAAGATTTAGCCAAAAACATTCAGTACTTC
TRBD1	TRBV28	-	TRBJ1-6	CASRPTTGLNSPLHF	TGTGCCAGCAGACCCACGACAGGGTTGAATTCACCCCTCCACTTT
-	TRBV5-1	-	TRBJ1-2	CASSLWGGRGDGYTF	TGCGCCAGCAGCTTGTGGGGGGGAAGGGGCGATGGCTACACCTTC
TRBD1	TRBV7-6	-	TRBJ1-4	CASSSLEAGGGKLFF	TGTGCCAGCAGCTCCCTGGAGGCAGGGGGGGGAAAACTGTTTTTT
TRBD1	TRBV7-2	-	TRBJ1-1	CASSQWTGPNTEAFF	TGTGCCAGCAGCCAGTGGACAGGGCCGAACACTGAAGCTTTCTTT
TRBD1	TRBV6-5	-	TRBJ2-7	CASSYSAGQESYEQYF	TGTGCCAGCAGTTACTCCGCGGGACAGGAGTCCTACGAGCAGTACTTC
-	TRBV5-1	-	TRBJ2-2	CASSLGLVRTGELFF	TGCGCCAGCAGCTTGGGACTAGTAAGGACCGGGGAGCTGTTTTTT
TRBD2	TRBV7-2	-	TRBJ2-3	CASSILAGATDTQYF	TGTGCCAGCAGCATCCTAGCGGGGGCCACAGATACGCAGTATTTT
-	TRBV13	once	TRBJ2-2	CASSVSRIGTGELFF	TGTGCCAGCAGCGTGTCCCGTATTGGGACCGGGGAGCTGTTTTTT
-	TRBV29-1	-	TRBJ2-2	CSVEGPPGELFF	TGCAGCGTTGAGGGGCCCCCCGGGGAGCTGTTTTTT